This entry concerns a single T cell receptor (beta chain). The CDR3 contains 12 residues. V was trimmed by 7 bases and J by 3 bases, leaving 12 bases between them. Per the germline V gene, CDR1 is SQVTM and CDR2 is ANQGSEA. This specimen comes from a study of patients and donors after allogeneic stem cell transplantation. TCRdb ran MiXCR on the RT-PCR reads and lists one entry per CDR3 protein. The profile shows about a million distinct CDR3 sequences, roughly 17% of them singletons. Sequenced sample: blood, either unsorted or a sorted T cell fraction (not recorded which). This chain joins TRBV29-1 and TRBJ2-5, with a tentative D call TRBD2 (5 bases). This receptor was identified in a human donor who was either an allogeneic HSCT recipient or a stem cell or donor lymphocyte infusion donor (not recorded which). It is not recorded whose cells these are; they may come from a transplant donor. The DNA for the CDR3 is TGCAGCGCCCGGACCGGGAAAGAGACCCAGTACTTC. Translated, it gives CSARTGKETQYF.